The 32 T cell receptor beta chains below come from one sample, sequenced in a study of cytomegalovirus exposure and HLA in healthy donors. The PCR made use of 60 Vbeta and 13 Jbeta primers. Using immunoSEQ multiplex PCR, the repertoire was profiled, and TCRdb retains in-frame clones only, with some absent. The listing contains 68,000 or so clones. The source material was PBMCs. The receptors come from a female donor in good health and CMV-seropositive.

The J gene is TRBJ2-7, the V gene TRBV6-1; 8 bases align to TRBD1. CDR1 and CDR2 from the germline V gene are MNHNS and SASEGT. V shed 4 bases, J shed 4 bases, and the junction held 9 bases outside the gene matches. There are 15 residues in the CDR3. The CDR3 is CASSAPGTGFYEQYF. The CDR3 bases are TGTGCCAGCAGTGCCCCCGGGACAGGTTTTTACGAGCAGTACTTC.

This chain connects TRBV9 to TRBJ1-3; tentative D call: TRBD1 (5 bases). Deletions cut 1 base from V and 2 bases from J, with 10 bases between. Germline lookup yields CDR1 SGDLS and CDR2 YYNGEE. The CDR3 runs 15 residues. CDR3 DNA: TGTGCCAGCAGCGTACTAGGGGAAACTGGAAACACCATATATTTT. Translated, it gives CASSVLGETGNTIYF.

V usage is TRBV4-3 and J usage is TRBJ2-2; 12 bases map to TRBD2. V gave up 4 bases and J gave up 2 bases; unmatched junction bases: 8. CDR1 and CDR2 (germline): LGHNA, YSLEER. The CDR3 has 18 amino acids. This CDR3 reads CASSRQLAGGLNTGELFF. The CDR3 DNA is TGCGCCAGCAGCCGACAACTAGCGGGAGGACTAAACACCGGGGAGCTGTTTTTT.

The chain is built from TRBV28 and TRBJ1-1; the match to TRBD1 covers 7 bases. Per the germline V gene, CDR1 is MDHEN and CDR2 is SYDVKM. This CDR3 has 11 amino acids. The junction had 6 bases not matched to a gene; V was cut back by 6 bases and J by 11 bases. The chain's CDR3 is CASRETGMAFF. In DNA form, the CDR3 reads TGTGCCAGCAGGGAGACAGGGATGGCTTTCTTT.

CDR3 amino acids: CASNQGGFGEKLFF. The CDR3 DNA is TGTGCCAGCAACCAAGGGGGCTTTGGCGAAAAACTGTTTTTT. The genes are TRBV9 and TRBJ1-4, with 7 bases that match TRBD1. From germline, CDR1 is SGDLS and CDR2 YYNGEE. The CDR3 runs to 14 residues. V shed 6 bases and J 8 bases; nucleotides not matched to a gene: 10.

The genes are TRBV5-1 and TRBJ1-4; possibly TRBD1 for D (6 bases). The V end lost 0 bases, the J end lost 8 bases, and 11 bases lay between the germline ends. This CDR3 has 14 residues. CDR1 and CDR2 (germline): SGHRS, YFSETQ. The CDR3 DNA reads TGCGCCAGCAGCTTGGCAGGGGTAAAGGAAAAACTGTTTTTT. Its translation is CASSLAGVKEKLFF.

The chain carries TRBV27 and TRBJ2-6, with D possibly matching TRBD2 (5 bases). V shed 8 bases and J shed 0 bases, with 5 bases lying between them. The CDR3 has 13 amino acids. The germline V gene has CDR1 MNHEY and CDR2 SMNVEV (reference sequence). The CDR3, as DNA: TGTGCCAGCGGACTCTCTGGGGCCAACGTCCTGACTTTC. This translates into CASGLSGANVLTF.

The rearrangement joins TRBV5-8 to TRBJ2-6; weak D call: TRBD1 (6 bases). Germline CDR1 and CDR2: SGHTS and YDEGEE. The V gene lost 0 bases and the J gene lost 1 base, with 17 bases spanning the gap. The CDR3 totals 19 residues. CDR3 in amino acids: CASSLAGQGISSGANVLTF. CDR3 DNA sequence: TGTGCCAGCAGCTTGGCCGGGCAGGGGATCTCTTCTGGGGCCAACGTCCTGACTTTC.

The chain recombines TRBV18 with TRBJ2-7; possible D gene TRBD1, 5 bases. The CDR3 length is 15 residues. Trimming pared 2 bases from V and 2 bases from J, leaving 13 bases between. The germline V gene has CDR1 KGHSH and CDR2 LQKENI. The CDR3 reads CASSPTRVEPYEQYF. The CDR3 DNA is TGTGCCAGCTCACCAACCAGGGTAGAACCCTACGAGCAGTACTTC. The full variable domain, with the rest looked up from reference TRBV18 and TRBJ2-7, is NAGVMQNPRHLVRRRGQEARLRCSPMKGHSHVYWYRQLPEEGLKFMVYLQKENIIDESGMPKERFSAEFPKEGPSILRIQQVVRGDSAAYFCASSPTRVEPYEQYFGPGTRLTVT.

Concerning this clone: Other DNA variants within this sample encode the same CDR3. The chain carries TRBV18 and TRBJ1-1, with D hard to call. Trimming left V 0 bases short and J 2 bases short, with 7 bases between. The CDR3 length is 14 residues. The germline CDR1 and CDR2 sequences are KGHSH and LQKENI. CDR3 in DNA: TGTGCCAGCTCACCACCGAATGGCAACACTGAAGCTTTCTTT. This gives the protein CASSPPNGNTEAFF.

The rearrangement links TRBV7-6 to TRBJ2-7; 7 bases are shared with TRBD1. The CDR3 contains 17 residues. The J segment lost 0 bases and the V segment lost 0 bases, leaving 8 bases of the junction unmatched. CDR1 is SGHVS, CDR2 FNYEAQ, per germline. CDR3 in DNA: TGTGCCAGCAGCTTAGCGGGGTCGGGACAGAGCTCCTACGAGCAGTACTTC. This encodes CASSLAGSGQSSYEQYF.

The gene calls are TRBV4-3 and TRBJ1-1, with TRBD1 identical over 12 bases. The V segment lost 3 bases and the J segment 7 bases; nucleotides outside the gene matches: 6. CDR1 and CDR2 (germline): LGHNA, YSLEER. The CDR3 runs to 15 residues. DNA for the CDR3: TGCGCCAGCAGCCAGCGCTGGGACAGGGGGCTTGAAGCTTTCTTT. Translating gives CASSQRWDRGLEAFF.

The chain employs TRBV28 and TRBJ1-2; TRBD1 aligns across 8 bases. J was trimmed by 8 bases and V by 5 bases; bases with no gene match: 10. Germline CDR1 is MDHEN and CDR2 is SYDVKM. CDR3 size: 14 residues. The CDR3 sequence is CASSATGGGLGYTF. For the CDR3, the DNA is TGTGCCAGCAGTGCTACAGGGGGTGGGTTAGGCTACACCTTC.

The rearrangement links TRBV30 to TRBJ1-1; D is undetermined. The V end lost 0 bases, the J end lost 0 bases, and 26 bases lay between the germline ends. CDR1 and CDR2 from the germline V gene are GTSNPN and SVGIG (reference sequence). CDR3 size: 20 residues. The CDR3 sequence: CAWSVHLSRGHLSLNTEAFF. The CDR3 region has the DNA TGTGCCTGGAGTGTCCATTTAAGCCGGGGTCATCTAAGTTTGAACACTGAAGCTTTCTTT.

DNA for the CDR3: TGCGCCAGCAGTGGTAGCAGGGTCCTGAGCTCCTACGAGCAGTACTTC. This gives the protein CASSGSRVLSSYEQYF. The rearrangement uses TRBV10-1 and TRBJ2-7; D may be TRBD1 (5 bases). The CDR3 is 16 residues long. Germline V gene sequence: CDR1 WNHNN, CDR2 SYGVQD (reference sequence). V lost 4 bases and J 0 bases, leaving 16 bases between the germline ends.

The genes are TRBV5-1 and TRBJ2-3, with D tentatively TRBD2 (5 bases). CDR1 SGHRS and CDR2 YFSETQ come from the germline V gene. Trimming removed 2 bases at V and 6 bases at J, with 16 bases between. The CDR3 is made up of 15 amino acids. The chain's CDR3 is CASSLRGIEKDTQYF. CDR3 DNA: TGCGCCAGCAGCTTAAGAGGGATCGAAAAGGATACGCAGTATTTT. Full variable domain (remainder filled in from reference TRBV5-1 and TRBJ2-3): KAGVTQTPRYLIKTRGQQVTLSCSPISGHRSVSWYQQTPGQGLQFLFEYFSETQRNKGNFPGRFSGRQFSNSRSEMNVSTLELGDSALYLCASSLRGIEKDTQYFGPGTRLTVL.

V is TRBV5-1 and J is TRBJ2-1; 9 nucleotides align to TRBD1. Germline lookup yields CDR1 SGHRS and CDR2 YFSETQ. Unmatched junction bases numbered 11, after V lost 4 bases and J lost 3 bases. The length of the CDR3 is 17 residues. The CDR3 DNA reads TGCGCCAGCAGCCTACAAAGGGACAGGGTCTACTACAATGAGCAGTTCTTC. Its protein is CASSLQRDRVYYNEQFF.

The CDR3 loop reads CASSFAGSYEQYF. The CDR3 bases are TGCGCCAGCAGCTTTGCAGGCTCCTACGAGCAGTACTTC. V usage is TRBV5-1 and J usage is TRBJ2-7; no reliable D call. The V and J ends lost 2 bases and 0 bases respectively, with 6 bases between them. Looked up from germline, CDR1 is SGHRS and CDR2 is YFSETQ. The CDR3 sequence is 13 residues long.

This sequence joins TRBV7-8 and TRBJ1-3; D not resolved. The germline V and J ends were trimmed by 5 bases and 8 bases, with 10 bases remaining between them. The CDR3 consists of 12 residues. Germline V CDR1 and CDR2: SGHVS, FQNEAQ. This CDR3 is CASSPEEYTIYF. The CDR3 DNA reads TGTGCCAGCAGCCCGGAGGAGTACACCATATATTTT.

V gene TRBV29-1 combines with J gene TRBJ1-5; TRBD1 might be the D (5 bases). This CDR3 is 16 amino acids long. Between the trimmed V and J ends, which lost 0 bases and 0 bases, there was a span of 12 bases. Germline CDR1 is SQVTM and CDR2 is ANQGSEA. The CDR3 DNA is TGCAGCGTTGAAGATCCCGACAGTAATAGCAATCAGCCCCAGCATTTT. Its protein product is CSVEDPDSNSNQPQHF. Full variable domain (rest looked up from reference TRBV29-1 and TRBJ1-5): SAVISQKPSRDICQRGTSLTIQCQVDSQVTMMFWYRQQPGQSLTLIATANQGSEATYESGFVIDKFPISRPNLTFSTLTVSNMSPEDSSIYLCSVEDPDSNSNQPQHFGDGTRLSIL.

The chain links TRBV15 to TRBJ2-5; 10 positions agree with TRBD2. The CDR3 runs to 16 residues. Per the germline V gene, CDR1 is LNHNV and CDR2 is YYDKDF (reference sequence). With V trimmed by 3 bases and J by 4 bases, 8 bases remained unmatched. DNA for the CDR3: TGTGCCACCAGCAGGCCCCCGGGACTAGCGTTAGAGACCCAGTACTTC. Translated, it gives CATSRPPGLALETQYF.

CDR3 DNA: TGTGCCAGCTCACCGCGACAGGGAAACAATGAGCAGTTCTTC. Translation: CASSPRQGNNEQFF. This chain joins TRBV18 and TRBJ2-1, with 7 bases fitting TRBD1. This CDR3 is 14 amino acids long. Germline V gene lookup returns CDR1 KGHSH and CDR2 LQKENI. J lost 5 bases, V lost 3 bases, and 4 bases had no gene match.

V is TRBV4-1 and J is TRBJ2-7; a possible D gene is TRBD1 (6 bases). The germline V and J ends were trimmed by 5 bases and 3 bases, with 14 bases remaining between them. CDR1 is MGHRA and CDR2 is YSYEKL in the germline V gene. The CDR3 is 14 amino acids. CDR3 protein: CASSTRTANYEQYF. DNA of the CDR3: TGCGCCAGCAGCACCCGGACAGCCAACTACGAGCAGTACTTC.

The rearrangement uses TRBV19 and TRBJ2-5, with TRBD2 matching 8 bases. CDR1 is LNHDA, CDR2 SQIVND, per germline (reference sequence). The CDR3 runs 15 residues. V dropped 4 bases and J dropped 2; count of bases not matched to a gene: 6. For the CDR3, the DNA is TGTGCCAGTAGTACCGGGACTAGGCGGCAAGAGACCCAGTACTTC. Amino acids: CASSTGTRRQETQYF.

V is TRBV27 and J is TRBJ2-7, with a possible D match to TRBD1 (6 bases). CDR3 length: 11 amino acids. The germline V gene has CDR1 MNHEY and CDR2 SMNVEV (reference sequence). Trimming removed 6 bases from V and 4 bases from J, with 7 bases in between. The chain's CDR3 is CASSTGYEQYF. Here the CDR3 DNA reads TGTGCCAGCAGCACAGGGTACGAGCAGTACTTC.

The V and J genes are TRBV19 and TRBJ1-2, with 7 bases matching TRBD1. V lost 7 bases, J lost 6 bases, and 8 bases stayed unmatched. The germline CDR1 and CDR2 sequences are LNHDA and SQIVND (reference sequence). CDR3 size: 13 residues. CDR3 protein: CASTKDRANGYTF. CDR3 coding DNA: TGTGCCAGTACCAAAGACAGGGCCAATGGCTACACCTTC.

For this clone: Other nucleotide sequences from this sample produce the same CDR3. The rearrangement uses TRBV6-1 and TRBJ2-7; the D is unclear. The CDR3 consists of 14 residues. Trimming pared 4 bases from V and 1 base from J, leaving 11 bases between. The germline CDR1 and CDR2 sequences are MNHNS and SASEGT. The CDR3 nucleotides read TGTGCCAGCAGTGCGGTTATAAGATCCTACGAGCAGTACTTC. Its protein is CASSAVIRSYEQYF.

The V gene is TRBV18, the J gene TRBJ2-3; D not resolved. This CDR3 comprises 13 residues. The germline V gene has CDR1 KGHSH and CDR2 LQKENI. V lost 3 bases to trimming and J lost 3 bases, with 7 bases between them. The CDR3 region is CASSPLSTDTQYF. DNA of the CDR3: TGTGCCAGCTCACCGTTGTCGACAGATACGCAGTATTTT.

The rearrangement links TRBV7-8 to TRBJ2-3; maybe TRBD1 (5 bases). The germline CDR1 and CDR2 sequences are SGHVS and FQNEAQ. CDR3 size: 18 residues. The CDR3 loop is CAGRFSETEPEDTDTQYF. The CDR3 DNA reads TGTGCTGGCAGGTTCAGCGAGACAGAGCCTGAGGACACAGATACGCAGTATTTT.

The chain combines TRBV30 with TRBJ2-2; 9 bases map to TRBD2. Germline trimming cut 1 base from V and 2 bases from J; bases unmatched to any gene: 5. The germline V gene encodes CDR1 GTSNPN and CDR2 SVGIG (reference sequence). The CDR3 is made up of 16 amino acids. CDR3 sequence reads: CAWSGLAGSNTGELFF. The CDR3 DNA follows: TGTGCCTGGAGTGGCCTAGCGGGGAGCAACACCGGGGAGCTGTTTTTT. The full variable domain, completed using reference TRBV30 and TRBJ2-2, is SQTIHQWPATLVQPVGSPLSLECTVEGTSNPNLYWYRQAAGRGLQLLFYSVGIGQISSEVPQNLSASRPQDRQFILSSKKLLLSDSGFYLCAWSGLAGSNTGELFFGEGSRLTVL.

The gene calls are TRBV6-5 and TRBJ1-4; D perhaps matches TRBD1 (5 bases). This CDR3 contains 16 residues. With 2 bases removed from V and 0 bases from J, the gap between germline ends came to 10 bases. Germline CDR1 reads MNHEY; CDR2 reads SVGAGI. This CDR3 reads CASSYMGGATNEKLFF. The CDR3 DNA reads as TGTGCCAGCAGTTACATGGGGGGGGCAACTAATGAAAAACTGTTTTTT.

The V and J genes are TRBV5-1 and TRBJ1-2; D may be TRBD1 (5 bases). V lost 5 bases to trimming and J lost 1 base, with 6 bases between them. The CDR3 consists of 12 residues. From germline, CDR1 is SGHRS and CDR2 YFSETQ. CDR3 loop: CASRTDNYGYTF. In nucleotides, the CDR3 is TGCGCCAGCAGGACAGATAACTATGGCTACACCTTC.